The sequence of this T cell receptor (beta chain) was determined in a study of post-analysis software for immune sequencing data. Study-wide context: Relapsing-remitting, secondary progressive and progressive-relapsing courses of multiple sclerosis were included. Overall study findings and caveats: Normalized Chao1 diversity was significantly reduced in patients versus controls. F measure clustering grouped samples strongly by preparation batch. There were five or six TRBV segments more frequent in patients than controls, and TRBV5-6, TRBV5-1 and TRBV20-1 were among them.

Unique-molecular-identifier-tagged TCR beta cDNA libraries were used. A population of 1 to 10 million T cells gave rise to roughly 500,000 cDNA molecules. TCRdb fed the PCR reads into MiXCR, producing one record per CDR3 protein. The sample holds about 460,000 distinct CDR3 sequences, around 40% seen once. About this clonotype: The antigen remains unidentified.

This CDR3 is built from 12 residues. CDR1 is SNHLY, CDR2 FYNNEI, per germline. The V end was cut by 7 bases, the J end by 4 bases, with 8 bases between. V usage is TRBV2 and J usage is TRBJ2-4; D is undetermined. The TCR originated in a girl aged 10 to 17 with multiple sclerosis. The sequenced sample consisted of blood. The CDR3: CASIDLKNIQYF. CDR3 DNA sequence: TGTGCCAGCATCGACCTAAAAAACATTCAGTACTTC.